Below are 27 T cell receptor beta chains sequenced from a single sample in a study of T cells in Graves' hyperthyroidism and ophthalmopathy (dated by TCRdb to 2018 to 2020). The library came from multiplex PCR. TCRdb lists the instrument as Illumina HiSeq 2000. The TCR beta CDR3 regions were amplified from RNA transcripts. The TCR CDR3 was subjected to a first round of RT-PCR using the HTBI primer set and the Qiagen OneStep RT-PCR kit. TCRdb reanalyzed the raw reads on its own, using fastp at Q25 for trimming and MiXCR for clone calling, and kept in-frame beta chains. Each entry is one CDR3 protein sequence, shown with its most common DNA and genes. This sample comprises over 200,000 distinct CDR3 sequences, around 17% of them detected only once. About 41% of the sample goes to the ten largest clones. Sequenced input: blood. The receptors originated from a man in his forties with Graves' hyperthyroidism.

V is TRBV27 and J is TRBJ2-1; D not resolved. The CDR3 runs 15 residues. CDR1 MNHEY and CDR2 SMNVEV come from the germline V gene (reference sequence). V was pared by 3 bases and J by 0 bases, with 9 bases between. CDR3 nucleotides: TGTGCCAGCAGTTTGGCAGGCTACTCCTACAATGAGCAGTTCTTC. This sequence encodes CASSLAGYSYNEQFF.

This clonotype was seen ten or more times. The CDR3 DNA follows: TGTGCCAGTAGTATAGGACAGTTGACAGATACGCAGTATTTT. This codes for CASSIGQLTDTQYF. V gene TRBV19 combines with J gene TRBJ2-3, with D possibly being TRBD1 (5 bases). In germline, CDR1 is LNHDA, CDR2 SQIVND (reference sequence). The germline V and J ends were trimmed by 1 base and 3 bases, with 8 bases remaining between them. The CDR3 totals 14 residues.

This clonotype was observed at least ten times. The chain has TRBV29-1 and TRBJ1-1; TRBD1 agrees at 9 bases. After removal of 6 bases from V and 3 bases from J, the junction contained 8 bases not matched to a gene. CDR1 and CDR2 from the germline V gene are SQVTM and ANQGSEA. There are 14 residues in the CDR3. The CDR3 DNA reads as TGCAGCGTGCTACAGGGGGCGTCGGACACTGAAGCTTTCTTT. This gives the protein CSVLQGASDTEAFF.

This clonotype has more than one count but fewer than ten. A much bigger clone sits one base away, suggesting this may be a read error. This rearrangement joins TRBV18 to TRBJ2-7; D might be TRBD1 or TRBD2, each matching 5 bases. This CDR3 region has 13 residues. V was pared by 8 bases and J by 6 bases, with 17 bases between. Germline V gene sequence: CDR1 KGHSH, CDR2 LQKENI. The CDR3 DNA is TGTGCCAGCCCCCCCTCAGAGGGACGCGAGCAGTACTTC. Its protein is CASPPSEGREQYF.

This clonotype was seen many times. The chain couples TRBV6-1 to TRBJ2-3; no reliable D call. The germline V gene encodes CDR1 MNHNS and CDR2 SASEGT. The CDR3 runs 14 residues. The V end lost 6 bases, the J end lost 3 bases, and 13 bases lay between the germline ends. The CDR3 DNA is TGTGCCAGCAGGACCCCAAAAGGGACAGATACGCAGTATTTT. Protein: CASRTPKGTDTQYF.

The chain links TRBV28 to TRBJ2-7; possibly TRBD1 for D (6 bases). The germline CDR1 and CDR2 sequences are MDHEN and SYDVKM. Trimming took 5 bases from V and 3 from J, leaving 14 bases between them. The length of the CDR3 is 14 residues. The CDR3 loop is CASSPQGNYYEQYF. The CDR3 nucleotides read TGTGCCAGCAGTCCACAGGGCAATTACTACGAGCAGTACTTC.

Here the CDR3 DNA reads TGCGCCAGCAGCCAACAAGGACCGACTAGCGGGGAAGGGGATACGCAGTATTTT. Translation gives CASSQQGPTSGEGDTQYF. The V and J genes are TRBV4-3 and TRBJ2-3, with TRBD2 matching 11 bases. The CDR3 totals 18 residues. V was clipped by 2 bases and J by 6 bases; unmatched bases: 13. Germline assignment: CDR1 LGHNA and CDR2 YSLEER.

This clonotype occurred many times. The chain uses TRBV7-9 and TRBJ2-5; unclear D gene. The CDR3 runs to 15 residues. CDR1 SEHNR and CDR2 FQNEAQ come from the germline V gene (reference sequence). V dropped 1 base and J dropped 1 base, with 10 bases sitting between them. Written as DNA, the CDR3 is TGTGCCAGCAGCTTAGTACAGACCCTCCAAGAGACCCAGTACTTC. The encoded protein is CASSLVQTLQETQYF.

This clonotype was seen repeatedly, ten times or more. The chain uses TRBV7-8 and TRBJ2-7; 12 nucleotides match TRBD1. The length of the CDR3 is 13 residues. With 4 bases clipped from V and 6 bases from J, the junction kept 1 base outside the gene matches. Germline V CDR1 and CDR2: SGHVS, FQNEAQ. This CDR3 reads CASSSGQGAEQYF. The CDR3 nucleotides are TGTGCCAGCAGCTCGGGACAGGGGGCCGAGCAGTACTTC.

This clonotype was recorded at least ten times. The chain combines TRBV2 with TRBJ2-2; 9 bases align to TRBD2. This CDR3 spans 15 amino acids. The germline V gene has CDR1 SNHLY and CDR2 FYNNEI. V was clipped by 7 bases and J by 5 bases; unmatched bases: 8. CDR3 region: CASTPRGGGTGELFF. CDR3 DNA sequence: TGTGCCAGCACCCCGCGCGGGGGGGGGACCGGGGAGCTGTTTTTT.

This clonotype was observed many times. The gene calls are TRBV12-3 or TRBV12-4 and TRBJ2-2; perhaps TRBD2 as D (5 bases). The CDR3 runs to 14 residues. V was shortened by 6 bases and J by 5 bases, with 13 bases between the two germline ends. CDR3 sequence (DNA): TGTGCCAGCAGCTTCTCACGGGATACCGGGGAGCTGTTTTTT. Translated, it gives CASSFSRDTGELFF.

This clonotype was seen more than once but under ten times. This chain connects TRBV7-3 to TRBJ1-1; a weak D match, TRBD1 (5 bases). The CDR3 loop spans 15 amino acids. Germline V gene sequence: CDR1 SGHTA, CDR2 FQGTGA. The V and J ends lost 5 bases and 3 bases respectively, with 16 bases between them. The CDR3 protein is CASSRNTGLDTEAFF. The CDR3 coding sequence is TGTGCCAGCAGCCGGAATACAGGATTGGACACTGAAGCTTTCTTT.

This clonotype was recorded at least ten times. V and J are TRBV24-1 and TRBJ2-1; TRBD1 might be the D (5 bases). This CDR3 region has 15 residues. The V end was cut by 3 bases, the J end by 5 bases, with 13 bases between. Per germline, CDR1 KGHDR and CDR2 SFDVKD. CDR3 DNA sequence: TGTGCCACCAGTGATCCCCGACAGTATAACAATGAGCAGTTCTTC. It yields the protein CATSDPRQYNNEQFF.

J is TRBJ2-7 and V is TRBV7-2; TRBD1 or TRBD2 may be the D gene (6 bases each). Trimming shortened V by 2 bases and J by 0 bases, and 11 bases separated the two germline ends. The germline CDR1 and CDR2 sequences are SGHTA and FQGNSA. This CDR3 is built from 15 residues. CDR3 sequence reads: CASSLSGAYSYEQYF. Here the CDR3 DNA reads TGTGCCAGCAGCTTATCGGGGGCCTACTCCTACGAGCAGTACTTC.

At least ten counts were recorded for this clonotype. V and J are TRBV20-1 and TRBJ2-3; 12 positions agree with TRBD2. CDR1 is DFQATT and CDR2 is SNEGSKA in the germline V gene (reference sequence). V was pared by 5 bases and J by 8 bases, with 8 bases of the junction left unmatched. CDR3 length: 14 residues. Written as DNA, the CDR3 is TGCAGTGCTCCGCAGACTAGCGGGGGCCGTACGCAGTATTTT. It codes for CSAPQTSGGRTQYF.

This clonotype was recorded at least ten times. The chain recombines TRBV20-1 with TRBJ1-2; no clear D gene. This CDR3 is 12 amino acids long. CDR1 is DFQATT, CDR2 SNEGSKA, per germline (reference sequence). The V gene lost 5 bases and the J gene lost 0 bases, with 7 bases spanning the gap. CDR3 region: CSAVITNYGYTF. The DNA for the CDR3 is TGCAGTGCTGTGATTACTAACTATGGCTACACCTTC.

As to this clonotype: The junction departs from germline at one end; a sequencing error may be responsible. The rearrangement links TRBV6-2 or TRBV6-3 to TRBJ2-7; perhaps TRBD1 as D (6 bases). Germline CDR1 and CDR2: MNHEY and SVGEGT. The CDR3 sequence is 14 residues long. The CDR3 is CASSLMTGSYKQYF. CDR3 in DNA: TGTGCCAGCAGCTTGATGACAGGCTCCTACAAGCAGTACTTC.

This chain uses TRBV4-2 with TRBJ2-7; 14 nucleotides agree with TRBD2. Germline values: CDR1 LGHNA, CDR2 YNFKEQ. The CDR3 consists of 17 residues. The V gene end was trimmed by 4 bases and the J gene end by 3 bases; junction bases not matched to a gene: 8. The CDR3 DNA sequence: TGTGCCAGCAGCCGCCGACTAGCGGGGGGGCAGAACTACGAGCAGTACTTC. Its protein product is CASSRRLAGGQNYEQYF.

This clonotype was seen ten or more times. The rearrangement links TRBV15 to TRBJ2-3, with TRBD2 as a possible D gene (5 bases). The germline V and J ends were trimmed by 0 bases and 3 bases, with 13 bases remaining between them. Germline V gene lookup returns CDR1 LNHNV and CDR2 YYDKDF (reference sequence). CDR3 size: 16 residues. The CDR3 nucleotides read TGTGCCACCAGCAGAGATCCGGGGTGGGGAACAGATACGCAGTATTTT. This translates into CATSRDPGWGTDTQYF.

This clonotype was observed at least ten times. The rearrangement uses TRBV7-3 and TRBJ2-2; no definite D call. The CDR3 is 12 residues long. V gave up 2 bases and J gave up 8 bases, with 6 bases separating them. CDR1 SGHTA and CDR2 FQGTGA come from the germline V gene. CDR3 region: CASSLDRGELFF. The CDR3 nucleotides read TGTGCCAGCAGCTTAGATAGAGGGGAGCTGTTTTTT.

J is TRBJ2-5 and V is TRBV20-1; D uncertain. V shed 4 bases and J shed 4 bases, with 7 bases lying between them. The CDR3 extends over 11 amino acids. In germline, CDR1 is DFQATT, CDR2 SNEGSKA (reference sequence). CDR3 in DNA: TGCAGTGCTAACAAGTTAGAGACCCAGTACTTC. As protein: CSANKLETQYF.

This clonotype was picked up many times. The J gene is TRBJ2-1, the V gene TRBV5-1, with a weak D call TRBD1 (5 bases). The germline V gene encodes CDR1 SGHRS and CDR2 YFSETQ. Deletions cut 0 bases from V and 7 bases from J, with 17 bases between. This CDR3 is built from 16 residues. Here the CDR3 reads CASSLDVGQLGNEQFF. CDR3 nucleotides: TGCGCCAGCAGCTTGGACGTGGGGCAGTTGGGTAATGAGCAGTTCTTC.

In this sample, this clonotype turned up many times. The rearrangement joins TRBV20-1 to TRBJ1-4; D ambiguous. The ends were cut back, 3 bases at V and 6 bases at J, with 11 bases in the middle. Germline assignment: CDR1 DFQATT and CDR2 SNEGSKA (reference sequence). This CDR3 is built from 13 residues. The DNA of the CDR3 is TGCAGTGCTAGCTGGGGAGGTGATGAAAAACTGTTTTTT. Translated, it gives CSASWGGDEKLFF.

This clonotype was seen repeatedly, ten times or more. The V call is TRBV3-1, the J call TRBJ2-7, with D unclear. V was trimmed by 0 bases and J by 5 bases, leaving 5 bases between them. This CDR3 region has 12 residues. Germline V gene data show CDR1 as LGHDT and CDR2 as YNNKEL (reference sequence). CDR3 sequence reads: CASSQEGHEQYF. In DNA form, the CDR3 reads TGTGCCAGCAGCCAAGAAGGCCACGAGCAGTACTTC.

This clonotype was detected a few times. The chain uses TRBV6-1 and TRBJ2-5; no clear D. There are 14 residues in the CDR3. CDR1 and CDR2 from the germline V gene are MNHNS and SASEGT. The V gene lost 6 bases and the J gene lost 5 bases, with 16 bases spanning the gap. The CDR3 DNA reads TGTGCCAGCAGAACAGATCTGGGGTGGGAGACCCAGTACTTC. Translation: CASRTDLGWETQYF.

This clonotype was counted ten times or more. The rearrangement joins TRBV4-2 to TRBJ1-5; the D is unclear. Germline-derived CDR1 and CDR2 are LGHNA and YNFKEQ. V lost 0 bases, J lost 5 bases, and 8 bases lay in between. The CDR3 totals 14 residues. CDR3 residues: CASSQEAVYQPQHF. In DNA, the CDR3 is TGTGCCAGCAGCCAAGAGGCAGTTTATCAGCCCCAGCATTTT.

This clonotype was seen a few times. The rearrangement links TRBV20-1 to TRBJ1-5; possible D gene TRBD1, 5 bases. There are 20 residues in the CDR3. CDR1 is DFQATT, CDR2 SNEGSKA, per germline (reference sequence). Trimming left V 3 bases short and J 6 bases short, with 33 bases between. This CDR3 reads CSASPVPQPGRGDISQPQHF. The DNA for the CDR3 is TGCAGTGCTAGTCCGGTACCCCAACCGGGACGGGGAGATATAAGTCAGCCCCAGCATTTT.